This TCR beta chain was obtained from a study of cytomegalovirus exposure and HLA in healthy donors. The study's findings and limits: When presence/absence was analysed, sequencing depth was taken to be roughly uniform across donors. CMV serostatus was the sole immune exposure information available. TRBV6-2, TRBV6-3 and some other V segments were unresolvable in 87-base-pair reads.

As to this clone: Its antigen is unknown.

The CDR3 is 14 amino acids. Germline V CDR1 and CDR2: SGHRS, YFSETQ. Deletions cut 0 bases from V and 3 bases from J, with 10 bases between. This PCR relied on a set of 60 Vbeta primers and 13 Jbeta primers. Per the authors' pipeline: A later analysis counted about 80 million unique TCR beta chains, around 10 million shared. Repertoires were generated with immunoSEQ multiplex PCR, while TCRdb's copy carries only in-frame clones and drops some. Clone size and V and J calls were adopted from that table, with D and trimming inferred from the DNA. The listing records 200,000 to 250,000 clones. Sequencing was done on a sample of PBMCs. The receptor was isolated from a woman aged 25 to 39 in good health and CMV-seropositive. The genes are TRBV5-1 and TRBJ2-7; the D gene is possibly TRBD1 (6 bases). CDR3 protein: CASSLEGTNYEQYF. CDR3 sequence (DNA): TGCGCCAGCAGCTTGGAAGGGACAAACTACGAGCAGTACTTC.